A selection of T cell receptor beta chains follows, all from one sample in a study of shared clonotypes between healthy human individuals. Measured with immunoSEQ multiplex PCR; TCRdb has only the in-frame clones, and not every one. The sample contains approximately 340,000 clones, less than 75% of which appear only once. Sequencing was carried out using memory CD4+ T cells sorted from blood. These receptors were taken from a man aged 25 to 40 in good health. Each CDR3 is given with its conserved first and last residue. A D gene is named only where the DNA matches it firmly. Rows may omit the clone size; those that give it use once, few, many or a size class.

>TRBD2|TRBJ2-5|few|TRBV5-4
CASSLGGSGETQYF
TGTGCCAGCAGCTTAGGCGGGAGTGGAGAGACCCAGTACTTC
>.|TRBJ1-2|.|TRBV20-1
CSANAQYGYTF
TGCAGTGCTAATGCCCAGTATGGCTACACCTTC
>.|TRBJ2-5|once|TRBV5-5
CASSGRWGQRETQYF
TGTGCCAGCAGCGGGAGGTGGGGGCAACGAGAGACCCAGTACTTC
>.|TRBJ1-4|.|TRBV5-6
CASRAFGGRDNEKLFF
TGTGCCAGCAGAGCCTTCGGTGGGCGGGATAATGAAAAACTGTTTTTT
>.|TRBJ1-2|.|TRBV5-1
CASRTNLGFNYGYTF
TGCGCCAGCAGAACTAACCTTGGGTTTAACTATGGCTACACCTTC
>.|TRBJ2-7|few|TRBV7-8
CASTQVGEQYF
TGTGCCAGCACACAGGTGGGGGAGCAGTACTTC
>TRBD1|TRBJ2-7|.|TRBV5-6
CASSLGGTGHYEQYF
TGTGCCAGCAGCTTGGGGGGGACAGGACACTACGAGCAGTACTTC
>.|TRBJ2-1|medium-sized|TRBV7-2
CASSLLPSRGEQFF
TGTGCCAGCAGCTTACTTCCCTCTCGCGGGGAGCAGTTCTTC
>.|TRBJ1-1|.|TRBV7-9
CASSFQTDTEAFF
TGTGCCAGCAGCTTTCAGACGGACACTGAAGCTTTCTTT
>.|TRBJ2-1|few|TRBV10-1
CASSALGGNEQFF
TGCGCCAGCAGCGCCCTAGGGGGCAATGAGCAGTTCTTC
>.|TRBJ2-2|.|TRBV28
CASTLPDANTGELFF
TGTGCCAGCACCCTCCCCGACGCGAACACCGGGGAGCTGTTTTTT
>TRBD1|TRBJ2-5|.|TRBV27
CASSRQGTETQYF
TGTGCCAGCAGTAGACAGGGGACAGAGACCCAGTACTTC
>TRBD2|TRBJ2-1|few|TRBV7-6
CASSLAHRTSSYNEQFF
TGTGCCAGCAGCTTAGCGCACAGGACTAGCTCCTACAATGAGCAGTTCTTC
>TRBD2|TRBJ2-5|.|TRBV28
CASSFRGEGGPRETQYF
TGTGCCAGCAGTTTTCGGGGCGAGGGAGGGCCGAGGGAGACCCAGTACTTC
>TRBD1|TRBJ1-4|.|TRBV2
CASRTSTGTEWGKLFF
TGTGCCAGCAGAACCTCGACCGGGACAGAATGGGGAAAACTGTTTTTT
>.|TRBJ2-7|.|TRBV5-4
CASSVPGFLNYEQYF
TGTGCCAGCAGCGTGCCGGGATTCTTAAACTACGAGCAGTACTTC
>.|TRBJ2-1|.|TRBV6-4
CASSDGAQNEQFF
TGTGCCAGCAGTGACGGAGCTCAAAATGAGCAGTTCTTC
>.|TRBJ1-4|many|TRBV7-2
CASSSQTGPNEKLFF
TGTGCCAGCAGCTCCCAGACAGGCCCTAATGAAAAACTGTTTTTT
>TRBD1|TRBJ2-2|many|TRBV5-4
CASSSPNRGGPTGELFF
TGTGCCAGCAGCTCACCTAACAGGGGTGGTCCCACCGGGGAGCTGTTTTTT
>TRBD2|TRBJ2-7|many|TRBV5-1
CASSLAPGGENEQYF
TGCGCCAGCAGCTTGGCCCCGGGAGGGGAGAACGAGCAGTACTTC
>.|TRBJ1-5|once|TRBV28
CASSFLINQPQHF
TGTGCCAGCAGTTTTCTCATCAATCAGCCCCAGCATTTT
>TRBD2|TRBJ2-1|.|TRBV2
CASRPGLADNEQFF
TGTGCCAGCAGACCCGGACTAGCGGACAATGAGCAGTTCTTC
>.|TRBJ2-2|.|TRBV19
CASRNHGSNTGELFF
TGTGCCAGTAGGAACCATGGGTCGAACACCGGGGAGCTGTTTTTT
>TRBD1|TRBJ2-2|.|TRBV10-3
CAIRETGDTGELFF
TGTGCCATCAGGGAAACAGGGGACACCGGGGAGCTGTTTTTT
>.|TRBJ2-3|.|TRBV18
CASSPQKQGGKTQYF
TGTGCCAGCTCACCACAAAAACAGGGCGGAAAGACGCAGTATTTT
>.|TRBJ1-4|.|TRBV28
CASRNTNEKLFF
TGTGCCAGCAGAAATACTAATGAAAAACTGTTTTTT
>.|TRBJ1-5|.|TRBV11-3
CASSLAGESNQPQHF
TGTGCCAGCAGCTTAGCTGGAGAGAGTAATCAGCCCCAGCATTTT
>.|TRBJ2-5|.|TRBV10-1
CASSESTGTQYF
TGCGCCAGCAGTGAGTCCACGGGGACCCAGTACTTC
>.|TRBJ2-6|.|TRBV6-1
CASNPGANVLTF
TGTGCCAGCAATCCTGGGGCCAACGTCCTGACTTTC
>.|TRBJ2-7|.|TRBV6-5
CASKESPNPIYEQYF
TGTGCCAGCAAGGAATCGCCCAATCCAATCTACGAGCAGTACTTC
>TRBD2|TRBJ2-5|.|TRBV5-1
CASSSALGGGDMAETQYF
TGCGCCAGCAGCTCAGCCCTTGGCGGGGGGGACATGGCCGAGACCCAGTACTTC
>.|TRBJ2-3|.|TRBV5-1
CASSSAPSDTQYF
TGCGCCAGCAGCTCCGCCCCGAGCGATACGCAGTATTTT
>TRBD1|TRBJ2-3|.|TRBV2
CASRSDRDTDTQYF
TGTGCCAGCCGATCGGACAGGGACACAGATACGCAGTATTTT
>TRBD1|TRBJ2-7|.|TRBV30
CAWSPTQGANVQYF
TGTGCCTGGAGTCCTACCCAGGGGGCTAATGTGCAGTACTTC
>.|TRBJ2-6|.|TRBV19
CASSALRGANVLTF
TGTGCCAGTAGTGCACTTCGGGGGGCCAACGTCCTGACTTTC